The clone carrying this T cell receptor (beta chain) was recorded many times. The data stem from a study of T-cell reconstitution after alpha-beta-depleted transplantation in children. The CDR3 sequence is 14 residues long. V lost 7 bases and J lost 6; bases outside the gene matches: 14. The V gene's germline CDR1 is SQVTM and CDR2 ANQGSEA. Unique molecular identifiers were built into the TCRbeta library. In TCRdb, the PCR reads were re-called with MiXCR into one record per CDR3 protein. Among tens of thousands of distinct CDR3 sequences listed, about a tenth were seen once. The sequencing here drew on PBMCs, mostly from graft donor cells, taken 60 days after TCRalphabeta/CD19-depleted stem cell transplant. V gene TRBV29-1 combines with J gene TRBJ2-7, with 8 nucleotides matching TRBD1. The sequence derives from a male patient aged 2 to 10 who had a stem cell transplant for chronic granulomatous disease, so the T cells may come from the graft donor. The CDR3 DNA follows: TGCAGCGCCCAACCACGGCAGGGGGCAGGCGAGCAGTACTTC. The encoded protein is CSAQPRQGAGEQYF.